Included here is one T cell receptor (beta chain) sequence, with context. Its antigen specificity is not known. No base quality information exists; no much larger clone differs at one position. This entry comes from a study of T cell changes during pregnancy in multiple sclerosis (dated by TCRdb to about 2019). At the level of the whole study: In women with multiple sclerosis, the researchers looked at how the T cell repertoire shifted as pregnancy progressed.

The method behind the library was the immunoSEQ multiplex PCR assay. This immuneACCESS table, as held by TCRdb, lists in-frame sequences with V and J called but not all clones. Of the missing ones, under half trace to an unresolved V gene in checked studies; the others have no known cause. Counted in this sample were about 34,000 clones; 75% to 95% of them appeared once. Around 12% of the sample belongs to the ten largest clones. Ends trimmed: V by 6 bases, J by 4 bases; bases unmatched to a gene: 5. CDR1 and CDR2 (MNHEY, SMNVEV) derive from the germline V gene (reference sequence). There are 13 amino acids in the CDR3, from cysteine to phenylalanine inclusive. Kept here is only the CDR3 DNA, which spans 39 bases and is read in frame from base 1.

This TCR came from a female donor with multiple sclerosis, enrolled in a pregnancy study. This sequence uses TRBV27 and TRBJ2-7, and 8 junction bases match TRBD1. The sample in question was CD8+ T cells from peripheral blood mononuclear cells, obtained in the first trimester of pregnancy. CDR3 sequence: CASSSGGLYEQYF. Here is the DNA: TGTGCCAGCAGCTCAGGGGGCCTGTACGAGCAGTACTTC.